This TCR beta chain was captured in a study of blood T cell repertoires in COVID-19 (dated by TCRdb to about 2020). Some background on the complete study: The collaborator samples originated in the United States, Italy and Spain and spanned the acute and convalescent phases of COVID-19. The material from the prospective study consisted of cDNA or gDNA derived from T cells, B-cell-depleted T cells, or PBMCs. The dataset comprised deeply sampled blood TCRbeta repertoires from subjects exposed to, actively infected with, or recovered from COVID-19. The repertoires were released in a freely available public database intended as a resource for research on the immune response to SARS-CoV-2. The samples were drawn from two sources: the first 160 participants of the ongoing ImmuneRACE study, and over 1,000 subjects contributed by 6 global collaborators. A de-identified subject ID, COVID-19 status, age in years and sex were almost always included in the sample metadata. Where HLA class I and class II types were available, the types were taken from metadata supplied by the sample provider, not from assay-based typing.

TCRbeta CDR3 regions were amplified from genomic DNA using the immunoSEQ Assay, a bias-controlled multiplex PCR. In the source study's methods: The number of nucleated cells in each sample was estimated by amplification of reference gene primers within the assay. To quantify the absolute abundance of each unique TCRbeta CDR3 rearrangement, sequence reads were collapsed and filtered. For each sample, productive Simpson clonality was calculated as the square root of Simpson's diversity index over productive rearrangements. The immuneACCESS repertoire file appears here via TCRdb, limited to in-frame rearrangements. These files lack a portion of the clones; in checked studies, under half of the deficit traces to unresolved V genes, and the cause of the others is not known. V, J and clone size derive from that table, while D and trimming were established from the DNA sequence. This sample holds 200,000 to 300,000 clones; approximately 80% were observed only once. Around 6.5% of the sample goes to the ten largest clones.

Collaborating institutions collected whole blood in K2EDTA tubes following their own protocols. For TCRbeta analysis, collaborators shipped samples as frozen whole blood, isolated PBMCs, or DNA extracted from either of those sample types. What the study reported, not specific to this receptor: How much clinical and demographic metadata was included differed by source and by participant, and the metadata was provided uncurated.

Concerning this clone itself: Which antigen it targets is not known. Within one base of it there is no much larger clone, and no base qualities were kept.

Source material: peripheral blood. This TCR came from a woman in her fifties or sixties with active or convalescent COVID-19.

The CDR3 region: CATRVAGGPAGELFF. In nucleotides, the sequence is TGTGCCACCAGAGTAGCGGGGGGCCCCGCCGGGGAGCTGTTTTTT. The chain couples TRBV6-5 to TRBJ2-2, with 10 bases aligning to TRBD2. CDR1 and CDR2 were assigned from the germline V gene as MNHEY and SVGAGI. The CDR3 measures 15 amino acids from cysteine to phenylalanine. Of all the DNA, just the CDR3 is kept, 45 bases in frame from base 1. After removal of 10 bases from V and 6 bases from J, the junction retains 11 bases not matched to a gene.